The 9 T cell receptor beta chains below were found in one sample sequenced in a study of T cells after yellow fever vaccination. MiXCR, run by TCRdb on the 5' RACE reads, gives a single entry per CDR3 protein. The table lists under 250,000 distinct CDR3 sequences, 6.9% of them singletons. Sequencing used CD4+ T cells sorted from PBMCs, obtained 15 days after the yellow fever booster vaccination. The receptors here all came from a man younger than 45 who received the YFV17D yellow fever vaccine.

This clonotype has at least ten counts. The rearrangement uses TRBV20-1 and TRBJ2-3; a weak D match, TRBD2 (5 bases). Per germline, CDR1 DFQATT and CDR2 SNEGSKA (reference sequence). Trimming cost V 5 bases and J 0 bases, with 15 bases left between them. CDR3 length: 15 residues. The CDR3 reads CSARVKLASTDTQYF. CDR3 nucleotide sequence: TGCAGTGCTCGCGTGAAATTAGCGAGCACAGATACGCAGTATTTT.

This chain connects TRBV19 to TRBJ2-3, with 7 bases fitting TRBD2. The CDR3 sequence is 14 residues long. The germline V gene has CDR1 LNHDA and CDR2 SQIVND (reference sequence). V trimming: 8 bases; J trimming: 3 bases; junction bases outside the gene matches: 8. The CDR3 is CASRRRERTDTQYF. CDR3 nucleotides: TGTGCCAGTCGTCGGCGGGAGAGGACAGATACGCAGTATTTT. The full variable domain, with the rest looked up from reference TRBV19 and TRBJ2-3, is DGGITQSPKYLFRKEGQNVTLSCEQNLNHDAMYWYRQDPGQGLRLIYYSQIVNDFQKGDIAEGYSVSREKKESFPLTVTSAQKNPTAFYLCASRRRERTDTQYFGPGTRLTVL.

V and J are TRBV5-1 and TRBJ1-1, with D unclear. From germline, CDR1 is SGHRS and CDR2 YFSETQ. The CDR3 length is 15 residues. V was clipped by 4 bases and J by 2 bases, with 15 bases between them. CDR3 amino acids: CASSLAGNLNTEAFF. Written as DNA, the CDR3 is TGCGCCAGCAGCCTAGCCGGGAATTTAAACACTGAAGCTTTCTTT. The whole variable domain, filled in from reference TRBV5-1 and TRBJ1-1, reads KAGVTQTPRYLIKTRGQQVTLSCSPISGHRSVSWYQQTPGQGLQFLFEYFSETQRNKGNFPGRFSGRQFSNSRSEMNVSTLELGDSALYLCASSLAGNLNTEAFFGQGTRLTVV.

This clonotype has a count of ten or more. The chain recombines TRBV7-2 with TRBJ2-3; 13 bases fit TRBD2. Trimming cost V 5 bases and J 3 bases; bases outside gene matches: 5. CDR1 is SGHTA and CDR2 is FQGNSA in the germline V gene. The CDR3 has 16 amino acids. This chain's CDR3 is CASSITSGRVTDTQYF. In nucleotides, the CDR3 is TGTGCCAGCAGCATAACTAGCGGGAGGGTTACAGATACGCAGTATTTT. Full variable domain (rest looked up from reference TRBV7-2 and TRBJ2-3): GAGVSQSPSNKVTEKGKDVELRCDPISGHTALYWYRQSLGQGLEFLIYFQGNSAPDKSGLPSDRFSAERTGGSVSTLTIQRTQQEDSAVYLCASSITSGRVTDTQYFGPGTRLTVL.

This clonotype was recorded a few times. The V gene is TRBV24-1, the J gene TRBJ2-2; 8 bases agree with TRBD2. CDR1 is KGHDR and CDR2 is SFDVKD in the germline V gene. With V trimmed by 3 bases and J by 5 bases, 7 bases remained unmatched. The CDR3 extends over 16 amino acids. The CDR3 DNA is TGTGCCACCAGTGATGGAACTAGCGGAGATACCGGGGAGCTGTTTTTT. It translates to CATSDGTSGDTGELFF.

This clonotype was picked up many times. This chain joins TRBV7-9 and TRBJ2-3; 8 positions agree with TRBD1. V was pared by 6 bases and J by 2 bases, with 4 bases of the junction left unmatched. Germline loops: CDR1 SEHNR, CDR2 FQNEAQ (reference sequence). The CDR3 contains 14 residues. CDR3 loop: CASRAGGSTDTQYF. CDR3 nucleotide sequence: TGTGCCAGCAGAGCAGGGGGCTCCACAGATACGCAGTATTTT.

This clonotype was recorded many times. The chain recombines TRBV6-6 with TRBJ2-2, with D possibly matching TRBD2 (6 bases). The V gene lost 8 bases and the J gene lost 7 bases, with 14 bases spanning the gap. The CDR3 is made up of 13 amino acids. The V gene's germline CDR1 is MNHNY and CDR2 SVGAGI (reference sequence). For the CDR3, the DNA is TGTGCCAGCTGGCAACCCGGGAGCGGGGAGCTGTTTTTT. Translation gives CASWQPGSGELFF.

This clonotype was seen a handful of times. V is TRBV6-1 and J is TRBJ2-3, with 8 positions matching TRBD2. Germline assignment: CDR1 MNHNS and CDR2 SASEGT. This CDR3 has 15 amino acids. J lost 1 base, V lost 7 bases, and 7 bases had no gene match. CDR3 in DNA: TGTGCCAGCAAGGAAGCGGGAGTCGGCACAGATACGCAGTATTTT. It specifies CASKEAGVGTDTQYF.

This clonotype was counted between two and nine times. The V call is TRBV5-6, the J call TRBJ2-1; 11 nucleotides agree with TRBD2. CDR1 and CDR2 from the germline V gene are SGHDT and YYEEEE. The trim removed 2 bases at V and 7 bases at J, leaving 8 bases unmatched. CDR3 size: 16 residues. The CDR3 here is CASSFVGTSGLNEQFF. The DNA of the CDR3 is TGTGCCAGCAGCTTTGTAGGGACTAGCGGACTAAATGAGCAGTTCTTC.